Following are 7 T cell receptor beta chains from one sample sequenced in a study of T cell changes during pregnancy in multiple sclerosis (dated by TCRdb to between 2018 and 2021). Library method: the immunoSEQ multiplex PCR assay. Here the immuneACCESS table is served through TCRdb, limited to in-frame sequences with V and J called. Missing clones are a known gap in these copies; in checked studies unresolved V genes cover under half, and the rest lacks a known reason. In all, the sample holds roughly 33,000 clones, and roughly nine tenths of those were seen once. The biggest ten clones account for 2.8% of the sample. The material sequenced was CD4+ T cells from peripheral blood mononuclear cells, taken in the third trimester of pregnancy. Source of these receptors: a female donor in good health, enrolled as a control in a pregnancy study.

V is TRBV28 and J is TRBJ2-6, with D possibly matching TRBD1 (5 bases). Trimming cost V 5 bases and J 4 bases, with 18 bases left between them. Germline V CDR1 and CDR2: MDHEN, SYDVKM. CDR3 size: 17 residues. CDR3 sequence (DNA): TGTGCCAGCAGTCTCCGTGGCCTGGGGCTCGGGGCCAACGTCCTGACTTTC. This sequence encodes CASSLRGLGLGANVLTF.

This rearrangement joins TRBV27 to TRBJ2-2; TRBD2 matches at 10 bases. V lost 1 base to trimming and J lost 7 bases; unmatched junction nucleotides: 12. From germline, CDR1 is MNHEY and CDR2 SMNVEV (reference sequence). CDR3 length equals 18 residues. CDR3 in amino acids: CASSLWGSGGAWIGELFF. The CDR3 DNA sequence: TGTGCCAGCAGTTTATGGGGGAGCGGGGGGGCCTGGATCGGGGAGCTGTTTTTT.

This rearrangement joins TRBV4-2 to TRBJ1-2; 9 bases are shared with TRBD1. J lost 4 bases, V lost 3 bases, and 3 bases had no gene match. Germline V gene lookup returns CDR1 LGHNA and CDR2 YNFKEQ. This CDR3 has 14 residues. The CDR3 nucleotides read TGTGCCAGCAGCCAGGGACAGGGAGGCTATGGCTACACCTTC. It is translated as CASSQGQGGYGYTF.

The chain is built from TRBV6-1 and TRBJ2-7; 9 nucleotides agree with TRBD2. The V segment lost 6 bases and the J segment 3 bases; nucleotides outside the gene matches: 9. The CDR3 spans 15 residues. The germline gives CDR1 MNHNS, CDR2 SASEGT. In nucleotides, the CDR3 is TGTGCCAGCAGAAAGGGACTAGCAGAGAACTACGAGCAGTACTTC. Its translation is CASRKGLAENYEQYF.

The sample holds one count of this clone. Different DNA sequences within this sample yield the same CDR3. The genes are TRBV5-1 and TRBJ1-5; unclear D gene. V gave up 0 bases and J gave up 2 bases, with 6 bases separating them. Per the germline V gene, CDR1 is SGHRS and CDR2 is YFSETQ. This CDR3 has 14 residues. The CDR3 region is CASSLEGGNQPQHF. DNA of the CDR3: TGCGCCAGCAGCTTGGAGGGAGGCAATCAGCCCCAGCATTTT.

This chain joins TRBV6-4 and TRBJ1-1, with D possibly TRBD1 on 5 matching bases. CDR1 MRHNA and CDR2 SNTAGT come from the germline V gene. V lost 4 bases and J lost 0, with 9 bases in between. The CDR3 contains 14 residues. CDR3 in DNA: TGTGCCAGCAGTGCTGGGGGGGTGAACACTGAAGCTTTCTTT. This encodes CASSAGGVNTEAFF.

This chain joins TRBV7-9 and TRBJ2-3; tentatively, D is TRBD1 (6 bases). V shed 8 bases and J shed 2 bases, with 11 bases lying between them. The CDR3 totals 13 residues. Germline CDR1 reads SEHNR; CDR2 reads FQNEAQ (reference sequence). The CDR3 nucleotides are TGTGCCAGCTGCAAGGGGGTCACAGATACGCAGTATTTT. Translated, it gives CASCKGVTDTQYF. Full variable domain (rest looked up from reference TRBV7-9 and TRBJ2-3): DTGVSQNPRHKITKRGQNVTFRCDPISEHNRLYWYRQTLGQGPEFLTYFQNEAQLEKSRLLSDRFSAERPKGSFSTLEIQRTEQGDSAMYLCASCKGVTDTQYFGPGTRLTVL.